This T cell receptor beta chain was captured in a study of cytomegalovirus exposure and HLA in healthy donors. The CDR3 covers 15 residues. PCR amplification relied on 60 Vbeta primers (plus 13 Jbeta primers). Authors' methods: Among the unique TCR beta chains that a later analysis counted, about 85 million in all, about 10 million were shared. The table came from immunoSEQ multiplex PCR; TCRdb's copy has only in-frame clones and leaves some out. V and J calls and clone size come straight from that table; D and trimming were deduced from the DNA. Among 40,000 to 55,000 clones listed, around 80% were seen once.

The sequence was obtained from a man under 40 in good health and CMV-seropositive. The rearrangement joins TRBV12-1 to TRBJ2-7; TRBD2 was called by the table and not checked on the DNA. TRBV12-1 is an annotated pseudogene. Sample: PBMCs. CDR3 in amino acids: CASSFCSGGLYEQYF. The CDR3 DNA reads as TGTGCCAGCAGCTTTTGCAGCGGGGGTCTCTACGAGCAGTACTTC.